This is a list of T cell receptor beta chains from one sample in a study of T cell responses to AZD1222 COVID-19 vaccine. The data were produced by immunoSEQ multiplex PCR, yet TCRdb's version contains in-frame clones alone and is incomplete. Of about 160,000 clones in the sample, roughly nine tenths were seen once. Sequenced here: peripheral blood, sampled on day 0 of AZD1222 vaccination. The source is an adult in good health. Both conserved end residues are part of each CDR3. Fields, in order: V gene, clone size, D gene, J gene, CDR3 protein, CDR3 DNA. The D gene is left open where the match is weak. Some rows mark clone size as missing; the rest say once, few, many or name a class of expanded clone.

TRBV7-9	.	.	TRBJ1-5	CASSPSRLSNQPQHF	TGTGCCAGCAGCCCCTCGAGGTTAAGCAATCAGCCCCAGCATTTT
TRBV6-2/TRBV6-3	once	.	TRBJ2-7	CASSYEGGWDEQYF	TGTGCCAGCAGTTACGAGGGGGGCTGGGACGAGCAGTACTTC
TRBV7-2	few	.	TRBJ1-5	CASSLRVSPNSNQPQHF	TGTGCCAGCAGCTTAAGGGTCAGCCCGAATAGCAATCAGCCCCAGCATTTT
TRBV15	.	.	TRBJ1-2	CATSRDPRQPIYGYTF	TGTGCCACCAGCAGAGATCCGAGACAGCCTATCTATGGCTACACCTTC
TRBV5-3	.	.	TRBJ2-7	CARSPHPPFYEQYF	TGTGCCAGAAGCCCCCACCCTCCCTTTTACGAGCAGTACTTC
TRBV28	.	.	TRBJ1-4	CASSSGTATNEKLFF	TGTGCCAGCAGTTCCGGGACCGCAACTAATGAAAAACTGTTTTTT
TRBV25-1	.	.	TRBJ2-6	CASSRSGANVLTF	TGTGCCAGCAGTCGCTCCGGGGCCAACGTCCTGACTTTC
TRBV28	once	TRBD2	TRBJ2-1	CASSARERMSVNEQFF	TGTGCCAGCAGTGCGCGGGAGCGGATGTCTGTCAATGAGCAGTTCTTC
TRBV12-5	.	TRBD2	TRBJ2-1	CASGARLAGLNEQFF	TGTGCTAGTGGTGCGAGGCTAGCGGGCTTAAATGAGCAGTTCTTC
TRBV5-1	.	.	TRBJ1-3	CASSPPGAGNTIYF	TGCGCCAGCAGCCCCCCGGGGGCCGGAAACACCATATATTTT
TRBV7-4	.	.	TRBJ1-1	CASVSGVSTEAFF	TGTGCCAGCGTGTCAGGGGTGAGCACTGAAGCTTTCTTT
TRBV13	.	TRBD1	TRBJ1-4	CASRYRDRGINEKLFF	TGTGCCAGCAGATACCGGGACAGGGGGATTAATGAAAAACTGTTTTTT
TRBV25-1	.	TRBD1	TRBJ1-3	CASSDYRDRGNTIYF	TGTGCCAGCAGTGACTACCGGGACAGGGGAAACACCATATATTTT
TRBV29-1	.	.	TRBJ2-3	CSGEETADTQYF	TGCAGCGGGGAAGAAACCGCAGATACGCAGTATTTT
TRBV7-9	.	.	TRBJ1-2	CASSFPYGGYTF	TGTGCCAGCAGCTTCCCCTATGGAGGCTACACCTTC
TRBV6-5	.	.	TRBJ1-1	CASSYADYTEAFF	TGTGCCAGCAGTTACGCGGACTACACTGAAGCTTTCTTT
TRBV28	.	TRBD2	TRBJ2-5	CASRLAEIQETQYF	TGTGCCAGCAGGCTAGCGGAAATCCAAGAGACCCAGTACTTC
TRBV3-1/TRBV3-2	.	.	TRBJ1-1	CASSQRVQNTEAFF	TGTGCCAGCAGCCAAAGAGTACAGAACACTGAAGCTTTCTTT
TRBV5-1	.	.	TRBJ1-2	CASSYDRLRYGYTF	TGCGCCAGCAGCTACGACAGGCTACGCTATGGCTACACCTTC
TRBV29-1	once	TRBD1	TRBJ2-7	CSVLTGGGYEQYF	TGCAGCGTGCTTACAGGGGGCGGCTACGAGCAGTACTTC
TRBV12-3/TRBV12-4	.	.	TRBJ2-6	CASSLSGANVLTF	TGTGCCAGCAGTTTGTCTGGGGCCAACGTCCTGACTTTC
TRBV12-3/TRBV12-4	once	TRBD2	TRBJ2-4	CASTRLAGGVQYF	TGTGCCAGCACCCGACTAGCGGGAGGCGTTCAGTACTTC
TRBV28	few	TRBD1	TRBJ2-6	CASASPGQGWAGANVLTF	TGTGCCAGCGCCTCGCCTGGACAGGGTTGGGCCGGGGCCAACGTCCTGACTTTC
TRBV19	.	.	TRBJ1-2	CASSKPPETGLYGYTF	TGTGCCAGTAGTAAACCACCTGAGACAGGATTATATGGCTACACCTTC
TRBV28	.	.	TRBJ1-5	CASHSGGNQPQHF	TGTGCCAGTCATTCAGGGGGCAATCAGCCCCAGCATTTT
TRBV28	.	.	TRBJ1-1	CASSRESFFTEAFF	TGTGCCAGCAGTAGAGAGAGTTTCTTCACTGAAGCTTTCTTT